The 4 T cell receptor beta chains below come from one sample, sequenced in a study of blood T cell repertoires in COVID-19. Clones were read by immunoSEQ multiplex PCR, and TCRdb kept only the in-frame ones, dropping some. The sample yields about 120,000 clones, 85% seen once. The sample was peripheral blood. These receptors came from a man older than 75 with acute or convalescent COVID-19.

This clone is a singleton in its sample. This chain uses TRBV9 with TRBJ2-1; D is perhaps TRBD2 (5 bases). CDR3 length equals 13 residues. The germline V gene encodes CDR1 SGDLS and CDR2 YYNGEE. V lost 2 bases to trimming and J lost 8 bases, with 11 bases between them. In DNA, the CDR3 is TGTGCCAGCAGCGTGAGAGTTAGCGATGAGCAGTTCTTC. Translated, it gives CASSVRVSDEQFF.

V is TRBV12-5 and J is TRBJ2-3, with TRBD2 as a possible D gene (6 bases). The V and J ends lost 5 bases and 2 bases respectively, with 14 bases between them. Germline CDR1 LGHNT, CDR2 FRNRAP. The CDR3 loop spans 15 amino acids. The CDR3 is CASGPSAGITDTQYF. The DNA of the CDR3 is TGTGCTAGTGGTCCGAGTGCGGGGATCACAGATACGCAGTATTTT.

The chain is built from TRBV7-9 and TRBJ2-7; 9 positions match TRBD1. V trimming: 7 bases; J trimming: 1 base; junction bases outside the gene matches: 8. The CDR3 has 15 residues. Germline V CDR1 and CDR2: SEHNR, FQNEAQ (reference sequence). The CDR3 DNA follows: TGTGCCAGCACGCGGACAGGGGTTCGATCCTACGAGCAGTACTTC. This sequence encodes CASTRTGVRSYEQYF. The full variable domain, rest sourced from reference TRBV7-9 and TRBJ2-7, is DTGVSQNPRHKITKRGQNVTFRCDPISEHNRLYWYRQTLGQGPEFLTYFQNEAQLEKSRLLSDRFSAERPKGSFSTLEIQRTEQGDSAMYLCASTRTGVRSYEQYFGPGTRLTVT.

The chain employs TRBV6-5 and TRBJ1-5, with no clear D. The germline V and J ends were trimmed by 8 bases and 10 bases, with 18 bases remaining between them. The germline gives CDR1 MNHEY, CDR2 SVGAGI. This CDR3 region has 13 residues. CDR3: CASQLIHDRPQHF. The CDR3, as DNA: TGTGCCAGCCAACTCATTCACGATCGACCCCAGCATTTT.